The 27 T cell receptor beta chains below all came from one sample that was sequenced in a study of patients and donors after allogeneic stem cell transplantation. TCRdb fed the RT-PCR reads into MiXCR, producing one record per CDR3 protein. The sample yields under 200,000 distinct CDR3 sequences, 30% seen once. The specimen sequenced was blood, either unsorted or a sorted T cell fraction (not recorded which). The origin of the receptors is a human donor who was either an allogeneic HSCT recipient or a stem cell or donor lymphocyte infusion donor (not recorded which). It is not recorded whose cells these are; they may come from a transplant donor.

This clonotype has more than one count but fewer than ten. This chain uses TRBV11-2 with TRBJ2-5, with no clear D. CDR1 SGHAT and CDR2 FQNNGV come from the germline V gene. The CDR3 has 14 residues. V was shortened by 5 bases and J by 1 base, with 11 bases between the two germline ends. In nucleotides, the CDR3 is TGTGCCAGCAGCCCGACTGGTCTCCAAGAGACCCAGTACTTC. Translated, it gives CASSPTGLQETQYF.

The chain is built from TRBV6-5 and TRBJ2-2; D possibly corresponds to TRBD2 (6 bases). The CDR3 extends over 16 amino acids. The germline CDR1 and CDR2 sequences are MNHEY and SVGAGI. Between the trimmed V and J ends, which lost 5 bases and 3 bases, there was a span of 16 bases. The CDR3 nucleotides are TGTGCCAGCAGTCTAGGGAGCCGGGGGTACACCGGGGAGCTGTTTTTT. It encodes CASSLGSRGYTGELFF.

This clonotype was recorded a few times. CDR3 in amino acids: CASRSGQVRQETQYF. The CDR3 DNA follows: TGTGCCAGCAGATCCGGACAGGTTCGCCAAGAGACCCAGTACTTC. The chain carries TRBV7-2 and TRBJ2-5; 7 bases match TRBD1. In germline, CDR1 is SGHTA, CDR2 FQGNSA. With 6 bases clipped from V and 1 base from J, the junction kept 8 bases outside the gene matches. The CDR3 is 15 amino acids.

The table lists this clonotype with a few counts. The chain is built from TRBV6-6 and TRBJ2-1; 11 bases align to TRBD2. CDR1 and CDR2 (germline): MNHNY, SVGAGI (reference sequence). The J segment lost 7 bases and the V segment lost 2 bases, leaving 4 bases of the junction unmatched. The CDR3 sequence is 15 residues long. The CDR3 sequence: CASSYKASGRNEQFF. CDR3 nucleotides: TGTGCCAGCAGTTACAAGGCTAGCGGGAGGAATGAGCAGTTCTTC.

CDR3 in amino acids: CASSPGLESVHTQYF. The CDR3 DNA reads TGCGCCAGCAGCCCTGGACTAGAAAGCGTTCATACGCAGTATTTT. The rearrangement links TRBV4-3 to TRBJ2-3, with 7 bases identical to TRBD2. This CDR3 region has 15 residues. V lost 4 bases to trimming and J lost 7 bases; unmatched junction nucleotides: 11. Germline V gives CDR1 LGHNA, CDR2 YSLEER.

The chain carries TRBV5-8 and TRBJ2-1, with 7 nucleotides matching TRBD2. The CDR3 is made up of 17 amino acids. The germline CDR1 and CDR2 sequences are SGHTS and YDEGEE. The V and J ends lost 0 bases and 4 bases, in that order; junction bases with no gene match: 10. The CDR3 is CASSLGATSANYNEQFF. Here the CDR3 DNA reads TGTGCCAGCAGCTTGGGGGCCACTAGCGCAAATTACAATGAGCAGTTCTTC.

The chain carries TRBV6-2 or TRBV6-3 and TRBJ2-7, with D possibly TRBD2 on 5 matching bases. CDR3 length: 14 amino acids. Germline assignment: CDR1 MNHEY and CDR2 SVGEGT. V was cut by 2 bases and J by 0 bases, with 8 bases left in between. CDR3 in amino acids: CASSYAGSSYEQYF. As DNA, the CDR3 is TGTGCCAGCAGTTACGCTGGGAGCTCCTACGAGCAGTACTTC.

This clonotype was counted once. The germline gene is not matched at one end of the junction; a read error may be the cause. This chain connects TRBV7-7 to TRBJ2-7; D is possibly TRBD1 (6 bases). The CDR3 is 13 residues long. Germline lookup yields CDR1 SSHAT and CDR2 FNYEAQ (reference sequence). The chain's CDR3 is CASSQDRQREQYF. As DNA, the CDR3 is TGTGCTAGCAGCCAAGACAGGCAACGAGAGCAGTACTTC.

The chain employs TRBV9 and TRBJ2-2, with a weak D call TRBD2 (5 bases). The CDR3 totals 15 residues. CDR1 is SGDLS, CDR2 YYNGEE, per germline. Trimming left V 0 bases short and J 6 bases short, with 12 bases between. Here the CDR3 DNA reads TGTGCCAGCAGCGTAGAAGCACTAGTCGCCGGGGAGCTGTTTTTT. The encoded protein is CASSVEALVAGELFF.

The J gene is TRBJ2-2, the V gene TRBV28, with D maybe TRBD2 (5 bases). CDR3 size: 12 residues. V shed 7 bases and J shed 8 bases, with 11 bases lying between them. The germline gives CDR1 MDHEN, CDR2 SYDVKM. As DNA, the CDR3 is TGTGCCAGCACCTCGGACTGGGGGGAGCTGTTTTTT. It codes for CASTSDWGELFF.

V usage is TRBV11-3 and J usage is TRBJ2-2; TRBD2 agrees at 9 bases. The CDR3 runs 17 residues. Germline V gene sequence: CDR1 SGHNT, CDR2 YENEEA. The junction had 7 bases not matched to a gene; V was cut back by 5 bases and J by 0 bases. CDR3 coding DNA: TGTGCCAGCAGCCGGACTAGCGAGACTCCGAACACCGGGGAGCTGTTTTTT. Translating gives CASSRTSETPNTGELFF.

The chain recombines TRBV18 with TRBJ1-4; D is unclear. Germline lookup yields CDR1 KGHSH and CDR2 LQKENI. The V end was cut by 10 bases, the J end by 5 bases, with 14 bases between. This CDR3 has 13 amino acids. The CDR3 DNA reads as TGTGCCACCTCTCGCGGCGAAAATGAAAAACTGTTTTTT. Its translation is CATSRGENEKLFF.

The chain couples TRBV24-1 to TRBJ2-3; D is uncertain. The length of the CDR3 is 15 residues. V was shortened by 8 bases and J by 2 bases, with 16 bases between the two germline ends. The germline CDR1 and CDR2 sequences are KGHDR and SFDVKD. CDR3 region: CATKGFPVHTDTQYF. The DNA of the CDR3 is TGTGCCACCAAGGGTTTCCCCGTCCACACAGATACGCAGTATTTT.

V usage is TRBV21-1 and J usage is TRBJ2-1; TRBD1 was called by the table and not checked on the DNA. TRBV21-1 is described as a pseudogene. This CDR3 is built from 17 residues. CDR3 protein: CASSKGAGKDPYNEQFF. CDR3 nucleotide sequence: TGTGCCAGCAGCAAAGGGGCAGGGAAAGACCCCTACAATGAGCAGTTCTTC.

This clonotype came up once. The chain joins TRBV6-4 to TRBJ2-2, with D possibly being TRBD2 (5 bases). Trimming cost V 3 bases and J 4 bases, with 15 bases left between them. CDR3 length equals 16 residues. The germline CDR1 and CDR2 sequences are MRHNA and SNTAGT. The CDR3 DNA reads TGTGCCAGCAGTGATGTTGGAGGAGGTCCCACCGGGGAGCTGTTTTTT. Protein sequence: CASSDVGGGPTGELFF.

The rearrangement links TRBV7-2 to TRBJ2-1; 14 nucleotides match TRBD2. V gave up 3 bases and J gave up 7 bases; unmatched junction bases: 8. CDR3 length: 17 amino acids. Germline V lookup: CDR1 SGHTA, CDR2 FQGNSA. The CDR3 spells CASSFQPGLAGVNEQFF. The CDR3, as DNA: TGTGCCAGCAGCTTTCAGCCGGGACTAGCGGGAGTGAATGAGCAGTTCTTC.

V and J are TRBV29-1 and TRBJ2-7, with D possibly being TRBD2 (5 bases). CDR3 length: 15 residues. Germline assignment: CDR1 SQVTM and CDR2 ANQGSEA. V lost 1 base, J lost 2 bases, and 15 bases lay in between. For the CDR3, the DNA is TGCAGCGTTGAAGGGTACCCAGGAGGCACCTACGAGCAGTACTTC. Its translation: CSVEGYPGGTYEQYF.

This clonotype was detected a few times. The V call is TRBV12-3 or TRBV12-4, the J call TRBJ1-2; TRBD1 is a possible D gene (6 bases). This CDR3 contains 12 residues. V shed 9 bases and J shed 7 bases, with 15 bases lying between them. In DNA form, the CDR3 reads TGTGCCAGTAAGGGGGTTCGAGGTGGCTACACCTTC. The encoded protein is CASKGVRGGYTF.

The sample holds many counts of this clonotype. The rearrangement joins TRBV15 to TRBJ1-6; TRBD1 aligns across 8 bases. Germline assignment: CDR1 LNHNV and CDR2 YYDKDF (reference sequence). The CDR3 loop spans 14 amino acids. J gave up 10 bases and V 2 bases, and 4 bases lay outside the gene matches. The CDR3 nucleotides are TGTGCCACCAGCAGAAAGGACAGGGAATCACCCCTCCACTTT. It encodes CATSRKDRESPLHF.

J is TRBJ2-7 and V is TRBV3-1; D gene unclear. Germline V lookup: CDR1 LGHDT, CDR2 YNNKEL (reference sequence). Trimming took off 4 bases at V and 4 bases at J, with 14 bases between the two ends. The CDR3 is 14 amino acids. CDR3 nucleotide sequence: TGTGCCAGCAGCCCCCAGCAGAAACGGTACGAGCAGTACTTC. It codes for CASSPQQKRYEQYF.

This sequence joins TRBV19 and TRBJ2-4; TRBD2 might be the D (5 bases). CDR3 size: 15 residues. The V and J ends lost 3 bases and 1 base respectively, with 10 bases between them. Germline V gene data show CDR1 as LNHDA and CDR2 as SQIVND (reference sequence). The CDR3, as DNA: TGTGCCAGTAGTATTCAGCGGTCGGCCAAAAACATTCAGTACTTC. Its protein product is CASSIQRSAKNIQYF.

This clonotype was counted between two and nine times. The rearrangement joins TRBV6-5 to TRBJ2-2, with no clear D. This CDR3 comprises 15 residues. Deletions cut 0 bases from V and 6 bases from J, with 11 bases between. CDR1 and CDR2 (germline): MNHEY, SVGAGI. CDR3 region: CASSYSNGYPGELFF. The CDR3 coding sequence is TGTGCCAGCAGTTACTCGAATGGGTACCCCGGGGAGCTGTTTTTT.

The table lists this clonotype with a few counts. The chain combines TRBV25-1 with TRBJ2-2; 12 positions match TRBD2. The V gene's germline CDR1 is MGHDK and CDR2 SYGVNS. CDR3 size: 16 residues. The V gene end was trimmed by 4 bases and the J gene end by 6 bases; junction bases not matched to a gene: 6. The CDR3 DNA follows: TGTGCCAGCAGTGCCCTGACTAGCGGGAGCTCCGGGGAGCTGTTTTTT. It specifies CASSALTSGSSGELFF.

V gene TRBV11-3 combines with J gene TRBJ2-7, with 8 bases that match TRBD1. Looked up from germline, CDR1 is SGHNT and CDR2 is YENEEA. The CDR3 spans 15 residues. V lost 4 bases, J lost 3 bases, and 8 bases stayed unmatched. The CDR3 spells CASSSPGTGDYEQYF. The CDR3 nucleotides are TGTGCCAGCAGCTCTCCCGGGACAGGAGACTACGAGCAGTACTTC. Combining the CDR3 with reference TRBV11-3 and TRBJ2-7 gives the whole variable domain EAGVVQSPRYKIIEKKQPVAFWCNPISGHNTLYWYLQNLGQGPELLIRYENEEAVDDSQLPKDRFSAERLKGVDSTLKIQPAELGDSAVYLCASSSPGTGDYEQYFGPGTRLTVT.

This clonotype was picked up a small number of times. This chain joins TRBV2 and TRBJ1-5; D is perhaps TRBD1 (5 bases). Trimming left V 7 bases short and J 7 bases short, with 17 bases between. The CDR3 length is 14 residues. Germline V gene sequence: CDR1 SNHLY, CDR2 FYNNEI. CDR3 sequence reads: CASTAAGSRQPQHF. CDR3 in DNA: TGTGCCAGCACCGCGGCAGGGTCTCGGCAGCCCCAGCATTTT.

The sample holds a few counts of this clonotype. The chain is built from TRBV7-9 and TRBJ2-7; 7 bases fit TRBD1. CDR1 and CDR2 (germline): SEHNR, FQNEAQ (reference sequence). With V trimmed by 7 bases and J by 0 bases, 9 bases remained unmatched. The CDR3 totals 15 residues. The CDR3 DNA follows: TGTGCCAGCACCCCGGGGACAGCTAGCTCCTACGAGCAGTACTTC. Amino acid sequence: CASTPGTASSYEQYF. Using reference TRBV7-9 and TRBJ2-7 for the parts outside the CDR3, the full variable domain is DTGVSQNPRHKITKRGQNVTFRCDPISEHNRLYWYRQTLGQGPEFLTYFQNEAQLEKSRLLSDRFSAERPKGSFSTLEIQRTEQGDSAMYLCASTPGTASSYEQYFGPGTRLTVT.

This clonotype was observed a few times. The chain is built from TRBV7-9 and TRBJ2-1; D perhaps matches TRBD1 (6 bases). CDR1 and CDR2 (germline): SEHNR, FQNEAQ (reference sequence). The CDR3 is made up of 16 amino acids. Trimming left V 10 bases short and J 2 bases short, with 21 bases between. The CDR3 DNA follows: TGTGCCACCCCCTCCCGCGAGGGGGAGACCTACAATGAGCAGTTCTTC. This translates into CATPSREGETYNEQFF.